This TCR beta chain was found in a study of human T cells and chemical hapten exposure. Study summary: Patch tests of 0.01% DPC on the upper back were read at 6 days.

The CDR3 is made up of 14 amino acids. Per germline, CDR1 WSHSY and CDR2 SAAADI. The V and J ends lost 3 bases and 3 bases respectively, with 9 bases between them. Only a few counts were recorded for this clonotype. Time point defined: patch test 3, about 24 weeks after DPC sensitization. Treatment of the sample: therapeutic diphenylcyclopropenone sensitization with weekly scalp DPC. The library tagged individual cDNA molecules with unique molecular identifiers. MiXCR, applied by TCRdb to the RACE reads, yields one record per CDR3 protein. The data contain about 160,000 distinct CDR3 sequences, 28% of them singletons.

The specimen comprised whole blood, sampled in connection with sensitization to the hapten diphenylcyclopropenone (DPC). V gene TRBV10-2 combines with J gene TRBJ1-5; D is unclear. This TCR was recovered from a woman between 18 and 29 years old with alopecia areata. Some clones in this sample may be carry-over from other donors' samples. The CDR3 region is CASSEPLFNQPQHF. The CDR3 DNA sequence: TGCGCCAGCAGTGAACCGTTGTTCAATCAGCCCCAGCATTTT.